This T cell receptor (beta chain) was obtained from a study of cytomegalovirus exposure and HLA in healthy donors (dated by TCRdb to the late 2010s). The study in broad terms: According to an earlier analysis of a few hundred of the donors, 150 million to 200 million T cells yielded 90 million to 140 million unique TCR beta sequences and more than 250 Gb of sequence data. The study aimed to test whether signatures of past pathogen exposure could be identified by cataloging public T cell receptors. All discovery cohort repertoires had been generated using a single sequencing platform. Roughly 5 DR-DQ haplotypes were handled as single units for association and clustering, since linkage in the cohort was strong. HLA typing covered class I and class II loci at four-digit resolution. Of the approximately 370 genotyped donors, 81% were placed in the genetic ancestry cluster associated with self-reported Caucasian donors. Donor age, sex, ethnicity and CMV serostatus were compiled alongside the repertoire data. An earlier analysis of approximately 500 of the donors applied high-throughput TCR beta sequencing to assess whether each TCR beta V gene segment acted as functional or pseudogenic. Across around 400 genotyped donors of the cohort, an average of approximately 240,000 unique TCR beta nucleotide sequences per donor were sequenced, and approximately 17% of those sequences were non-productive. An early release covering roughly 580 HLA-typed donors comprised roughly 300 gigabases of sequencing data and around 85 million unique TCR sequences. Besides the first cohort of roughly 660 subjects, a separate validation cohort made up of 95 to 150 different subjects was used. To study patterns of TCR occurrence, a later analysis re-analyzed previously published TCR beta repertoires from under 750 donors and added high-resolution HLA genotyping. To predict cytomegalovirus infection status, the study combined high-throughput TCR immunosequencing, statistical association of individual TCRs with disease status, and machine learning. The later analysis used no new phenotypic data to find candidate immune exposures, relying instead on TCR beta sequences and their occurrence across donors. Typing coverage varied by locus: roughly 620-640 donors for A, B, C, DRB1 and DQB1; roughly 510 for DQA1; nearly 610 for DPA1; roughly 470 for DPB1. The T cell repertoires of several hundred subjects were profiled by immunosequencing and related to cytomegalovirus serostatus. A later genetic analysis used genome-wide SNP genotypes for about 65% of the roughly 700 donors, treating that subset as a discovery cohort. Beyond this particular receptor, the publication reports: According to a later analysis, parvovirus B19, influenza, CMV and Epstein-Barr virus appeared linked to several top co-occurrence clusters. In a later analysis, most CMV-associated TCR beta chains were found to appear HLA-restricted, with HLA associations seemingly driven largely by CMV exposure. Most TCR sequences were seen in very few donors, while some public TCRs were found in many individuals. Some IMGT-functional V segments, including TRBV6-2 and TRBV6-3, could not be told apart with the 87-base-pair reads, so those segments were excluded. The earlier analysis of some 540 of the donors excluded roughly 17 rarely observed V segments, including chromosome 9 orphons, because counts were too low. The study gave a list of around 170 TCR beta chains associated with cytomegalovirus. The authors suggested that the approach could potentially be extended to other disease states and immunological phenotypes. In a later analysis, TCR association rates were found to vary across HLA loci, with the most associated TCRs seen for DRB1 alleles and the fewest for HLA-C alleles. A further reported finding was that TCR beta sequences accurately predicted the HLA-A and HLA-B alleles for most subjects in the first cohort. In an earlier analysis of approximately 590 of the donors, most TCR beta V segments appeared in productive rearrangements about 87% or about 30% of the time, broadly matching IMGT annotations. The classifier was reported to diagnose cytomegalovirus status with high specificity and sensitivity in both the original cohort and the validation cohort. A cluster of highly shared sequence variants was judged likely to be a technical artifact of the sequencing pipeline. In vitro tests confirmed that a few of the cytomegalovirus-associated TCR beta chains recognize cytomegalovirus antigens. Assigning TCR associations to individual alleles was difficult when HLA alleles, especially DR and DQ, strongly co-occurred. Correlated functional status among segregating V segments might reflect linkage disequilibrium, but an unknown experimental factor could not be ruled out. A later genetic analysis associated a missense DCLRE1C variant with V-gene and J-gene trimming of TCR beta chains, and an independent cohort replicated the association. In a later genetic analysis, fewer N-insertions in productive TCRs were reported among donors in an Asian-associated ancestry cluster than the roughly 700-donor mean. Presence/absence analyses assumed roughly uniform sequencing depth across donors, an assumption that may not hold. Specific HLA alleles were associated with more than 15,000 TCR beta sequences at a false discovery rate of 0.05 in a later analysis. Immune exposure information for the cohort was limited to CMV serostatus. Only TCR beta chains were sequenced in this cohort, and the absence of alpha or paired-chain data limited detectable features. A later analysis found that HLA-associated TCR beta chains were more clonally expanded and had lower generation probabilities than equally common non-associated chains. Because HLA typing was unavailable for some donors at each locus, only the typed subset was used in association tests.

CDR3 length: 14 amino acids, cysteine to phenylalanine. Only the CDR3 region is kept as DNA, spanning 42 bases read in frame from base 1. The CDR1 and CDR2 encoded by the germline V gene are SGHTA and FQGNSA. Trimming leaves V shorter by 5 bases and J shorter by 5 bases, with the junction holding 5 bases beyond the gene matches. This clone was seen a handful of times. The antigen it binds to is not known. Within one base of it there is no much larger clone, and no base qualities were kept. The cohort consisted of 650 to 850 healthy bone marrow donors. Cohort members were all nominally healthy when sampled, although unrecorded immune exposures were likely present. The donor was CMV seropositive and was included in the group of around 300 seropositive cohort members. A peripheral blood sample was provided by each donor, and peripheral blood mononuclear cells were used for TCR beta sequencing. The Qiagen DNeasy Blood Extraction Kit was used to extract genomic DNA from the blood cell samples.

Library preparation used the immunoSEQ multiplex PCR assay. A mixture of 60 forward primers for TCR Vbeta segments and 13 reverse primers for TCR Jbeta segments was used in the multiplex PCR. A multiplex PCR assay on genomic DNA amplified the CDR3 region of rearranged TCR beta genes. The amplified TCR beta libraries were sequenced on the Illumina HiSeq System as 87-base-pair reads. The authors' pipeline ran thus. Across the 670 or so repertoires, a later analysis counted some 81 million unique TCR beta chains, roughly 11 million of which were shared by at least two donors. Raw reads were error-corrected and collapsed into unique sequences by a nearest-neighbor algorithm in which closely related sequences were merged to remove PCR and sequencing errors. CDR3 sequences were aligned to IMGT reference sequences to assign V, D and J gene segments. For a sequence to be retained, a match of at least six nucleotides to both a V gene segment and a J gene segment was required. A rearrangement counted as productive if the CDR3 had no stop codons and remained in frame with V and J, and every other rearrangement counted as non-productive. CDR3 was defined by IMGT convention, running from the second conserved V-encoded cysteine to the conserved J-encoded phenylalanine. The earlier analysis of about 610 of the donors excluded sequences that lacked an unambiguous match to a single V gene segment. In an earlier analysis of almost 600 of the donors, a V segment was called functional when productive rearrangements were above 56.7%, and segregating when the standard deviation between donors exceeded 5%. A statistical classification framework was developed to diagnose cytomegalovirus status using the catalog of TCR beta chain sequences. In a later analysis, V and J genes were assigned by comparing TCR nucleotide sequences against IMGT/GENE-DB human TR gene sequences. A later analysis assigned CDR3 sequences and most-parsimonious VDJ recombination scenarios with the TCRdist pipeline. A later analysis defined each TCR beta chain by its CDR3 amino acid sequence plus V-gene family, and excluded reads lacking a unique V-gene family. To address suspected cross-contamination and a sequencing artifact, a later analysis removed 592 highly shared, low-generation-probability nucleotide sequences. A later analysis calculated a clonal expansion index for each public chain from normalized within-repertoire ranks of inferred template counts. In a later analysis, generation probabilities were computed with a VDJ recombination model fitted to out-of-frame rearrangements, and the resulting probabilities were checked against IGoR. A later analysis scored TCR-TCR, TCR-HLA and TCR-CMV co-occurrence with hypergeometric tests, applying a repertoire-size bias correction to TCR pairs. To estimate false discovery rates, a later analysis permuted the HLA or CMV assignments 20 times. In a later analysis, co-occurring TCRs were grouped using DBSCAN, and TCRdist sequence similarity was added for clustering within HLA-allele-positive subsets. Repertoires with fewer than 30,000 or more than 120,000 public chains were left out of co-occurrence clustering, as were five repertoires with anomalous nucleotide sharing. TCRdb mirrors the immuneACCESS table, restricted to in-frame sequences. Some clones are absent from its copies; in checked studies, under half trace to an unresolved V gene, and the reason for the others is unknown. From that table come the V and J calls and clone size; the DNA was used to work out D and trimming. The sample table records 150,000 to 200,000 clones; 65% to 70% of these occur just once. 4.5% of the sample comes from the top ten.

Sequenced: PBMCs. This TCR came from a young woman in good health and CMV-seropositive. This receptor chain uses TRBV7-2 and TRBJ2-1, and 8 bases in between align with TRBD1. The CDR3: CASSAGQGHNEQFF. The DNA is as follows: TGTGCCAGCAGCGCCGGACAGGGCCACAATGAGCAGTTCTTC.